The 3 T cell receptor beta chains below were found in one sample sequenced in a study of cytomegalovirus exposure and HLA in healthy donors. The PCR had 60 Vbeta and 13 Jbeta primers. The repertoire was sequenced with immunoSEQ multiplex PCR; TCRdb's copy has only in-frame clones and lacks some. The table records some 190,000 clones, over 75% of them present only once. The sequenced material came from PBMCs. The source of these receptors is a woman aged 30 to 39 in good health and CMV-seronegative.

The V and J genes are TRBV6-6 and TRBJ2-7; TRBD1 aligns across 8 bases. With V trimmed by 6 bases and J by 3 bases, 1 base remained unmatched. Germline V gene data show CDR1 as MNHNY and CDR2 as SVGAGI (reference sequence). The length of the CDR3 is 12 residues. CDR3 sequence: CASRTGVYEQYF. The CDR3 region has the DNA TGTGCCAGCAGGACAGGGGTCTACGAGCAGTACTTC.

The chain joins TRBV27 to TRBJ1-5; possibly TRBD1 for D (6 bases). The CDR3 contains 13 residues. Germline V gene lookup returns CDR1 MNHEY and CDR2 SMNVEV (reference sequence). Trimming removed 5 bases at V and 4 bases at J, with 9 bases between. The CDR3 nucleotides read TGTGCCAGCAGTCACGGACAGAATCAGCCCCAGCATTTT. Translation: CASSHGQNQPQHF.

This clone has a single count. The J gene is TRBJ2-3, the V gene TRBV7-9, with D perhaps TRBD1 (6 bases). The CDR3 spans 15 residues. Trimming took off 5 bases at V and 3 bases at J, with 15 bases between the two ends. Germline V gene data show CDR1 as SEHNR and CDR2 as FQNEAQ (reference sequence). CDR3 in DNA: TGTGCCAGCAGCGGTACAGGGTGGGGGACAGATACGCAGTATTTT. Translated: CASSGTGWGTDTQYF.